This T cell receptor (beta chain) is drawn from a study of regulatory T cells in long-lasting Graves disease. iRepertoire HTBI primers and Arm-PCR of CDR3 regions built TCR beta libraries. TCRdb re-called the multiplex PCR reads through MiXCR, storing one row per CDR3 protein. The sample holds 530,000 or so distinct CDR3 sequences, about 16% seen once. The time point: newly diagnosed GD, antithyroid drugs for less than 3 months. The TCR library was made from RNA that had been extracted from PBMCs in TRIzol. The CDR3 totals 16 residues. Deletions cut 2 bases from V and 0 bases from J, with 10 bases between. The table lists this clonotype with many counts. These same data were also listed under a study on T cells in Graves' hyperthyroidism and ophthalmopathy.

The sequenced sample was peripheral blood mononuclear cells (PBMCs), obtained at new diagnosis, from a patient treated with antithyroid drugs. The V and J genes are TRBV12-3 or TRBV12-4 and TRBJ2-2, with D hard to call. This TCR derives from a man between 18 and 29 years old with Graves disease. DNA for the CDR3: TGTGCCAGCAGTTTATGGGTAACCTCGAACACCGGGGAGCTGTTTTTT. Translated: CASSLWVTSNTGELFF.